The clone carrying this T cell receptor beta chain was observed many times. This entry is derived from a study of patients and donors after allogeneic stem cell transplantation. TCRdb re-derived calls from the RT-PCR reads in MiXCR, one entry per CDR3 protein. The sample includes some 880,000 distinct CDR3 sequences, around 17% seen only once; the top ten take 6%. This CDR3 is 15 amino acids long. Germline values: CDR1 SGHDT, CDR2 YYEEEE. V dropped 0 bases and J dropped 2 bases, with 11 bases sitting between them. The V call is TRBV5-6, the J call TRBJ2-5, with D unresolved. This TCR was recovered from a human donor who was either an allogeneic HSCT recipient or a stem cell or donor lymphocyte infusion donor (not recorded which). It is not recorded whose cells these are; they may come from a transplant donor. The sequencing sample was made of blood, either unsorted or a sorted T cell fraction (not recorded which). The DNA of the CDR3 is TGTGCCAGCAGCTTGGACTTTCGCTCGCAAGAGACCCAGTACTTC. As protein: CASSLDFRSQETQYF.